This T cell receptor (beta chain) was sequenced during a study of cytomegalovirus exposure and HLA in healthy donors. Primers: 60 Vbeta forward and 13 Jbeta reverse. Produced via immunoSEQ multiplex PCR; TCRdb's table is partial and in-frame only. This table holds approximately 160,000 clones, over 75% found once. Germline V gene sequence: CDR1 SGDLS, CDR2 YYNGEE. V gave up 4 bases and J gave up 0 bases, with 14 bases separating them. The CDR3 is made up of 17 amino acids. This clone occurred a few times. This receptor was obtained from a human donor in good health. The sequenced material came from PBMCs. This sequence joins TRBV9 and TRBJ2-6, with D possibly matching TRBD2 (5 bases). The CDR3 DNA follows: TGTGCCAGCAGCCCCACTGGAGGTAGCTCTGGGGCCAACGTCCTGACTTTC. Protein: CASSPTGGSSGANVLTF.